The 11 T cell receptor beta chains given below trace back to one sample, sequenced in a study of glioma-infiltrating T cells after dendritic cell vaccination (dated by TCRdb to the mid-2010s). The time point label, read with the paper, signifies: after dendritic cell vaccination, including at tumor progression/relapse. Receptors were amplified or captured by the immunoSEQ multiplex PCR assay. TCRdb provides this immuneACCESS table in a form limited to in-frame rearrangements. Some clones are lacking; in checked studies, under half of them reflect an unresolved V gene, and why the rest are absent is not known. Present in this sample are 50,000 to 75,000 clones, about 85% of which were seen just once. The ten biggest clones cover roughly 8.5% of the sample. This specimen consisted of blood, obtained after dendritic cell vaccination. The receptor set was obtained from a human donor with glioblastoma.

The chain employs TRBV19 and TRBJ2-2; a weak D match, TRBD2 (5 bases). Germline V CDR1 and CDR2: LNHDA, SQIVND (reference sequence). Trimming took off 3 bases at V and 3 bases at J, with 17 bases between the two ends. The CDR3 length is 17 residues. CDR3 bases: TGTGCCAGTAGTATCCGGCAGCTGAGGGCGTACACCGGGGAGCTGTTTTTT. It codes for CASSIRQLRAYTGELFF.

V usage is TRBV4-3 and J usage is TRBJ2-1; TRBD1 aligns across 10 bases. After removal of 3 bases from V and 0 bases from J, the junction contained 2 bases not matched to a gene. CDR1 is LGHNA and CDR2 is YSLEER in the germline V gene. This CDR3 spans 16 amino acids. This chain's CDR3 is CASSHRTGGSYNEQFF. In DNA form, the CDR3 reads TGCGCCAGCAGCCACCGGACAGGGGGCTCCTACAATGAGCAGTTCTTC.

The rearrangement uses TRBV19 and TRBJ1-1; D unresolved. Between the trimmed V and J ends, which lost 5 bases and 4 bases, there was a span of 17 bases. This CDR3 has 15 residues. Germline V gene lookup returns CDR1 LNHDA and CDR2 SQIVND (reference sequence). The CDR3 DNA reads TGTGCCAGTAGTCGTCCGGAGATACGATCCACTGAAGCTTTCTTT. Protein sequence: CASSRPEIRSTEAFF.

The chain joins TRBV29-1 to TRBJ2-3; 7 bases map to TRBD2. CDR3 length: 12 residues. Looked up from germline, CDR1 is SQVTM and CDR2 is ANQGSEA. V gave up 7 bases and J gave up 4 bases; unmatched junction bases: 5. The CDR3: CSGGGRADTQYF. The CDR3 DNA follows: TGCAGCGGGGGGGGAAGGGCAGATACGCAGTATTTT.

Concerning this clone: This same CDR3 is encoded by further DNA sequences in the sample. V and J are TRBV5-6 and TRBJ1-5; 7 bases line up with TRBD1. The germline gives CDR1 SGHDT, CDR2 YYEEEE. With V trimmed by 2 bases and J by 4 bases, 6 bases remained unmatched. This CDR3 is built from 15 residues. Written as DNA, the CDR3 is TGTGCCAGCAGCTTAGGCGACAGGGAGAATCAGCCCCAGCATTTT. Protein: CASSLGDRENQPQHF. The variable domain in full, with the rest retrieved from reference TRBV5-6 and TRBJ1-5, is DAGVTQSPTHLIKTRGQQVTLRCSPKSGHDTVSWYQQALGQGPQFIFQYYEEEERQRGNFPDRFSGHQFPNYSSELNVNALLLGDSALYLCASSLGDRENQPQHFGDGTRLSIL.

This clone was found a few times. The chain recombines TRBV5-1 with TRBJ1-1, with TRBD1 identical over 8 bases. Trimming at V came to 5 bases and at J to 0 bases, leaving 12 bases not matched to a gene. Germline CDR1 and CDR2: SGHRS and YFSETQ. CDR3 size: 17 residues. The CDR3, as DNA: TGCGCCAGCAGACCCGGGACAGGTCGGTCGGTGAACACTGAAGCTTTCTTT. Its translation is CASRPGTGRSVNTEAFF.

The J gene is TRBJ1-2, the V gene TRBV4-1; a possible D gene is TRBD1 (5 bases). This CDR3 region has 15 residues. V shed 0 bases and J shed 8 bases, with 16 bases lying between them. CDR1 and CDR2 (germline): MGHRA, YSYEKL. For the CDR3, the DNA is TGCGCCAGCAGCCAAGATCTCGGGGGACCGGGCGGCTACACCTTC. Translated, it gives CASSQDLGGPGGYTF.

The rearrangement uses TRBV19 and TRBJ1-2; D is ambiguous. Germline V CDR1 and CDR2: LNHDA, SQIVND (reference sequence). The germline V and J ends were trimmed by 3 bases and 0 bases, with 14 bases remaining between them. CDR3 length: 16 residues. CDR3 sequence (DNA): TGTGCCAGTAGTATGGGCCACGGGAGGGCTAACTATGGCTACACCTTC. This translates into CASSMGHGRANYGYTF.

The chain carries TRBV9 and TRBJ2-7; the match to TRBD2 covers 7 bases. This CDR3 region has 13 residues. J lost 3 bases, V lost 4 bases, and 4 bases had no gene match. The germline V gene has CDR1 SGDLS and CDR2 YYNGEE. The CDR3 spells CASSKAGNYEQYF. The CDR3 DNA sequence: TGTGCCAGCAGCAAAGCGGGGAACTACGAGCAGTACTTC.

This chain uses TRBV7-8 with TRBJ2-7, with a possible D match to TRBD2 (6 bases). Deletions cut 7 bases from V and 5 bases from J, with 21 bases between. Germline CDR1 is SGHVS and CDR2 is FQNEAQ. The CDR3 runs 15 residues. CDR3: CASNKRRAPMDEQYF. CDR3 nucleotide sequence: TGTGCCAGCAACAAACGGAGGGCCCCAATGGACGAGCAGTACTTC.

This chain joins TRBV6-5 and TRBJ2-2, with 8 bases fitting TRBD1. J lost 6 bases, V lost 6 bases, and 9 bases had no gene match. The CDR3 runs to 15 residues. Germline V gene sequence: CDR1 MNHEY, CDR2 SVGAGI. The CDR3 is CASSLQGVTAGELFF. CDR3 nucleotides: TGTGCCAGCAGCTTACAGGGGGTAACGGCCGGGGAGCTGTTTTTT.